The 3 T cell receptor beta chains below come from one sample, sequenced in a study of naive and memory T cell subsets. Both TRBC1 and TRBC2 were covered by a beta constant-region primer of two equimolar oligonucleotides. Nested alpha and beta constant-region primers with the SP2 primer drove four PCR rounds on ligated cDNA. TCRdb processed the UMI-ligation and nested PCR reads anew with MiXCR; each CDR3 protein has one entry. This table holds 20,000 to 25,000 distinct CDR3 sequences, around 9% found once. Sequencing was carried out using central memory CD8+ T cells from blood. Receptors were obtained from a human donor in good health.

CDR3 in amino acids: CASSQAGTGVQETQYF. CDR3 nucleotides: TGTGCCAGCAGCCAAGCTGGGACAGGGGTCCAAGAGACCCAGTACTTC. The chain is built from TRBV14 and TRBJ2-5; 10 bases are shared with TRBD1. Germline assignment: CDR1 SGHDN and CDR2 FVKESK. The CDR3 runs to 16 residues. J lost 1 base, V lost 1 base, and 3 bases had no gene match.

At least ten counts were recorded for this clonotype. V is TRBV7-2 and J is TRBJ2-3, with D possibly matching TRBD2 (6 bases). The CDR3 loop spans 19 amino acids. Germline CDR1 is SGHTA and CDR2 is FQGNSA. Trimming removed 2 bases from V and 1 base from J, with 22 bases in between. This chain's CDR3 is CASSLNKEFYGGGTDTQYF. CDR3 nucleotides: TGTGCCAGCAGCTTAAATAAGGAATTCTACGGCGGGGGCACAGATACGCAGTATTTT.

This clonotype was counted only a few times. The DNA of the CDR3 is TGTGCCAGCAGCTTGGCCGGTTTATCCTACGAGCAGTACTTC. Translating gives CASSLAGLSYEQYF. The V call is TRBV7-8, the J call TRBJ2-7; unclear D gene. Germline V gene sequence: CDR1 SGHVS, CDR2 FQNEAQ. V dropped 3 bases and J dropped 1 base, with 10 bases sitting between them. This CDR3 has 14 amino acids.